The 3 T cell receptor beta chains listed next were all sequenced from one sample in a study of cytomegalovirus exposure and HLA in healthy donors. Vbeta (60) and Jbeta (13) primers were used in the PCR. Using immunoSEQ multiplex PCR, the repertoire was profiled, and TCRdb retains in-frame clones only, with some absent. The sample has approximately 95,000 clones; 75% to 85% are singletons. The sequenced material came from PBMCs. These receptors were taken from a man younger than 35 in good health and CMV-seropositive.

The chain combines TRBV5-8 with TRBJ1-5; no clear D. Germline V gives CDR1 SGHTS, CDR2 YDEGEE. The CDR3 is 15 amino acids. The germline V and J ends were trimmed by 4 bases and 0 bases, with 11 bases remaining between them. This CDR3 reads CASSHIPNSNQPQHF. CDR3 nucleotides: TGTGCCAGCAGCCACATACCCAATAGCAATCAGCCCCAGCATTTT.

The rearrangement uses TRBV2 and TRBJ2-7; a possible D gene is TRBD1 (5 bases). Germline V gene sequence: CDR1 SNHLY, CDR2 FYNNEI. The CDR3 loop spans 14 amino acids. Trimming cost V 4 bases and J 4 bases, with 14 bases left between them. The CDR3 loop reads CASSGTAKGYEQYF. As DNA, the CDR3 is TGTGCCAGCAGTGGCACAGCCAAGGGGTACGAGCAGTACTTC.

The gene calls are TRBV6-6 and TRBJ2-2; D possibly corresponds to TRBD1 (5 bases). This CDR3 is built from 13 residues. Trimming took 9 bases from V and 4 from J, leaving 12 bases between them. In germline, CDR1 is MNHNY, CDR2 SVGAGI (reference sequence). The DNA for the CDR3 is TGTGCCAGTAGGGGAATGGGCACCGGGGAGCTGTTTTTT. It codes for CASRGMGTGELFF.